This T cell receptor beta chain was identified in a study of Graves' ophthalmopathy and Graves' hyperthyroidism. RNA served as the template for amplifying TCR beta CDR3 regions. Amplification began with first-round RT-PCR using HTBI primers, then second-round multiplex PCR was performed. A single record per CDR3 protein comes from TCRdb applying MiXCR to the multiplex PCR reads. This table holds hundreds of thousands of distinct CDR3 sequences, around 40% found once. Germline V gene data show CDR1 as SQVTM and CDR2 as ANQGSEA. This CDR3 comprises 12 residues. Trimming took off 3 bases at V and 5 bases at J, with 10 bases between the two ends. At least ten counts were recorded for this clonotype.

Sequenced input: peripheral blood. The chain links TRBV29-1 to TRBJ1-2; D is uncertain. The clonotype was recovered from an adult man with Graves' ophthalmopathy. The CDR3 loop reads CSVDGPGYGYTF. In nucleotides, the CDR3 is TGCAGCGTTGATGGCCCGGGTTATGGCTACACCTTC. Using reference TRBV29-1 and TRBJ1-2 for the parts outside the CDR3, the full variable domain is SAVISQKPSRDICQRGTSLTIQCQVDSQVTMMFWYRQQPGQSLTLIATANQGSEATYESGFVIDKFPISRPNLTFSTLTVSNMSPEDSSIYLCSVDGPGYGYTFGSGTRLTVV.